The T cell receptor beta chain described here comes from a study of Ad26.COV2.S vaccination and SARS-CoV-2 variants. Study information: Enrollment placed the donor in the COV1001 Ad26.COV2.S trial arm. Ad26.COV2.S given intramuscularly, once or twice 56 days apart.

Study-wide results and caveats: TCR breadth and depth analyses may have underestimated total T cell responses.

About this clone itself: The antigen is undetermined.

The assay was immunoSEQ multiplex PCR, and TCRdb's table has in-frame clones only and misses some. This sample has around 450,000 clones, with roughly 87% found just once. Documented treatment: 15 to 20 received Ad26.COV2.S at low or high dose, single or two shots; roughly five received placebo; per-sample allocation not given. Repertoires come from day 63 after the first vaccine or placebo injection. What was given as vaccine was an Ad26 vector encoding Wuhan-strain SARS-CoV-2 spike. The sequences come from peripheral blood, collected in a trial of Ad26.COV2.S vaccine versus placebo. The origin of this receptor is a person between 18 and 59 years old who received the Ad26.COV2.S COVID-19 vaccine or a placebo.

CDR3 loop: CATVMGGAATNEKLFF. The CDR3 DNA sequence: TGTGCCACCGTAATGGGAGGGGCTGCAACTAATGAAAAACTGTTTTTT. This sequence joins TRBV28 and TRBJ1-4; possibly TRBD1 for D (5 bases). V dropped 10 bases and J dropped 0 bases, with 18 bases sitting between them. CDR1 and CDR2 (germline): MDHEN, SYDVKM. The CDR3 runs 16 residues.